One and the same sample provided the 10 T cell receptor beta chains below, sequenced in a study of human thymus T cells. Sequencing used immunoSEQ multiplex PCR; TCRdb keeps in-frame clones, though not all of them. The sample holds under 70,000 clones; 94% are singletons and the top ten take roughly 5.6%. The specimen was blood. Source of these receptors: a boy younger than two with a congenital heart defect but otherwise immunologically healthy.

This clone has a handful of counts. This rearrangement joins TRBV6-5 to TRBJ1-2, with TRBD1 matching over 9 bases. With 6 bases clipped from V and 8 bases from J, the junction kept 10 bases outside the gene matches. The germline gives CDR1 MNHEY, CDR2 SVGAGI. The CDR3 loop spans 14 amino acids. CDR3 coding DNA: TGTGCCAGCAGGGACGAGGGACAGGGCGGAGGCTACACCTTC. It encodes CASRDEGQGGGYTF.

The genes are TRBV2 and TRBJ2-3, with TRBD2 matching 12 bases. V trimming: 7 bases; J trimming: 2 bases; junction bases outside the gene matches: 1. CDR3 length: 14 amino acids. CDR1 and CDR2 (germline): SNHLY, FYNNEI. The CDR3 is CASTSGRATDTQYF. The CDR3 region has the DNA TGTGCCAGCACTAGCGGGAGGGCCACAGATACGCAGTATTTT.

The chain is built from TRBV30 and TRBJ1-1; 11 bases match TRBD1. The CDR3 runs to 14 residues. V lost 5 bases, J lost 4 bases, and 6 bases stayed unmatched. Germline V gene data show CDR1 as GTSNPN and CDR2 as SVGIG (reference sequence). CDR3 loop: CAWGTGTGGTEAFF. In DNA form, the CDR3 reads TGTGCCTGGGGGACCGGGACAGGGGGCACTGAAGCTTTCTTT.

This clone was seen a single time. The V gene is TRBV10-2, the J gene TRBJ2-7; D is possibly TRBD1 (6 bases). Trimming took 4 bases from V and 0 from J, leaving 10 bases between them. The germline V gene has CDR1 WSHSY and CDR2 SAAADI. This CDR3 contains 14 residues. The CDR3 region is CASSGQAISYEQYF. In DNA form, the CDR3 reads TGCGCCAGCAGTGGACAGGCCATCTCCTACGAGCAGTACTTC.

The chain couples TRBV7-8 to TRBJ2-5; TRBD2 aligns across 9 bases. The J segment lost 2 bases and the V segment lost 2 bases, leaving 0 bases of the junction unmatched. The CDR3 contains 14 residues. Germline V CDR1 and CDR2: SGHVS, FQNEAQ. The CDR3 loop is CASSLLAGQETQYF. CDR3 DNA sequence: TGTGCCAGCAGCTTACTAGCGGGGCAAGAGACCCAGTACTTC.

This clone was detected only once. The chain carries TRBV4-2 and TRBJ2-3, with 11 bases fitting TRBD2. The trim removed 2 bases at V and 4 bases at J, leaving 8 bases unmatched. The CDR3 is 17 amino acids. The germline V gene encodes CDR1 LGHNA and CDR2 YNFKEQ. This CDR3 is CASSQQYLAGGADTQYF. In DNA, the CDR3 is TGTGCCAGCAGCCAACAGTATTTAGCGGGGGGGGCAGATACGCAGTATTTT.

This clone was detected only once. The chain uses TRBV19 and TRBJ2-1; D is uncertain. The ends were cut back, 3 bases at V and 4 bases at J, with 4 bases in the middle. This CDR3 region has 12 residues. CDR1 and CDR2 from the germline V gene are LNHDA and SQIVND (reference sequence). The CDR3 DNA reads as TGTGCCAGTAGTATGTCGTACAATGAGCAGTTCTTC. Encoded protein: CASSMSYNEQFF.

The V and J genes are TRBV5-4 and TRBJ2-1, with a weak D call TRBD2 (5 bases). The CDR3 covers 13 residues. The V and J ends lost 0 bases and 9 bases respectively, with 10 bases between them. Germline assignment: CDR1 SGHNT and CDR2 YYREEE (reference sequence). The CDR3 region is CASSLGLASEQFF. The CDR3 region has the DNA TGTGCCAGCAGCTTGGGGCTAGCAAGTGAGCAGTTCTTC. Drawing the rest from reference TRBV5-4 and TRBJ2-1, the complete variable domain is ETGVTQSPTHLIKTRGQQVTLRCSSQSGHNTVSWYQQALGQGPQFIFQYYREEENGRGNFPPRFSGLQFPNYSSELNVNALELDDSALYLCASSLGLASEQFFGPGTRLTVL.

This chain joins TRBV7-2 and TRBJ1-6, with 7 bases identical to TRBD1. Trimming cost V 1 base and J 6 bases; bases outside gene matches: 6. The CDR3 runs to 16 residues. From germline, CDR1 is SGHTA and CDR2 FQGNSA. The CDR3 region has the DNA TGTGCCAGCAGCTTAGGTCCAGGGGGTTCTAATTCACCCCTCCACTTT. Translating it yields CASSLGPGGSNSPLHF.

The chain recombines TRBV11-3 with TRBJ2-3; TRBD1 matches 8 bases. The CDR3 runs to 17 residues. With V trimmed by 2 bases and J by 0 bases, 7 bases remained unmatched. Looked up from germline, CDR1 is SGHNT and CDR2 is YENEEA. The CDR3 coding sequence is TGTGCCAGCAGCTTATTCTCGGCAGGGGGCAGCACAGATACGCAGTATTTT. Translation gives CASSLFSAGGSTDTQYF.